The text below deals with one T cell receptor beta chain. Its cognate antigen is unknown. A much larger clone lies a single base off, so this may be a read error. RNA was extracted from bulk tissue without any cell sorting. Between August and November 2014, newly diagnosed, chemotherapy-naive lung cancer patients underwent thoracic surgery in China. The library came from three nested PCR rounds adapted from ARM-PCR protocols. One entry per CDR3 protein, called by TCRdb with MiXCR from the multiplex PCR reads. The table has 100,000 to 150,000 distinct CDR3 sequences, approximately 66% seen once. The CDR3 has 13 residues. The data originate from a study of tumor and adjacent non-tumor tissue in lung cancer. Across the whole study: On average, productive TCRbeta reads reached about 4.2 million per sample. The study, taken as a whole, reports: Compared with tumor, normal lung showed significantly lower TCR diversity. Top 100 clones took a larger repertoire share in normal lung.

The chain links TRBV12-3 or TRBV12-4 to TRBJ1-1; D uncertain. This TCR came from a man aged 25 to 45 with non-small cell lung cancer. Sequencing was performed on lung tumor tissue. As DNA, the CDR3 is TGTGCCGGCAGTTTGTCAACGAACACTGAAGCTTTCTTT. It translates to CAGSLSTNTEAFF.